What follows are 29 T cell receptor beta chains derived from one specimen sequenced in a study of T cells expressing NK-cell markers. TCRdb re-analyzed the 5' RACE reads; it lists each CDR3 protein once, without DNA. The sample has 500,000 to 600,000 distinct CDR3 sequences; the top ten hold around 3.3%. Sequencing used blood T cells: a sorted CD56 or NKG2C T cell subset, CD4+ or CD8+ T cells, or bulk PBMC T cells (not recorded which). These receptors were taken from a man aged 18 to 35 in good health.

The chain carries TRBV19 and TRBJ2-7; absent DNA, TCRdb's TRBD1 call cannot be checked. The germline CDR1 and CDR2 sequences are LNHDA and SQIVND (reference sequence). This CDR3 spans 14 amino acids. The CDR3 protein is CASSISGKFYEQYF.

The rearrangement joins TRBV29-1 to TRBJ2-1; TCRdb gives TRBD2 as the D gene, but with no DNA this cannot be confirmed. Per the germline V gene, CDR1 is SQVTM and CDR2 is ANQGSEA. This CDR3 is 14 amino acids long. The CDR3 region is CSVGREGLVYEQFF.

The chain combines TRBV7-9 with TRBJ2-1; checking the TCRdb D call of TRBD1 is not possible without DNA. The CDR3 runs 16 residues. Germline V lookup: CDR1 SEHNR, CDR2 FQNEAQ (reference sequence). This chain's CDR3 is CASSLVHVGGFNEQFF.

The chain is built from TRBV4-3 and TRBJ2-3; lacking DNA, the TRBD1 call made by TCRdb goes unchecked. This CDR3 has 14 amino acids. Germline CDR1 LGHNA, CDR2 YSLEER. The CDR3 loop is CASGLTGGTDTQYF.

The rearrangement uses TRBV29-1 and TRBJ2-7; without DNA, the TCRdb call of TRBD2 cannot be checked. Germline V gene lookup returns CDR1 SQVTM and CDR2 ANQGSEA. The CDR3 is made up of 15 amino acids. Here the CDR3 reads CSVEALSGSVWEQYF.

The J gene is TRBJ2-1, the V gene TRBV12-3 or TRBV12-4. The CDR3 runs 16 residues. This CDR3 is CASSSHRIPTPNEQFF.

The chain combines TRBV6-2 or TRBV6-3 with TRBJ2-7; with no DNA, the TCRdb D assignment of TRBD2 cannot be verified. The CDR3 covers 17 residues. Germline V gene sequence: CDR1 MNHEY, CDR2 SVGEGT. CDR3 region: CASSYALRELAGYEQYF.

V gene TRBV11-1 combines with J gene TRBJ2-7; TCRdb proposes TRBD2, but this gene call is untestable without DNA. Germline CDR1 reads SGHAT; CDR2 reads FQDESV (reference sequence). The CDR3 consists of 20 residues. The CDR3: CASSLERTLRSDGISYEQYF.

The chain couples TRBV12-3 or TRBV12-4 to TRBJ2-1. The CDR3 is 15 residues long. CDR3 residues: CASLSSGSSYNEQFF.

This rearrangement joins TRBV3-1 to TRBJ1-2; TCRdb names TRBD1, which stays unverified in the absence of DNA. This CDR3 contains 13 residues. The germline V gene has CDR1 LGHDT and CDR2 YNNKEL (reference sequence). CDR3 in amino acids: CASSQGHDYGYTF.

The CDR3 sequence: CASSRAGGGSYEQYF. The chain joins TRBV27 to TRBJ2-7; checking the TCRdb D call of TRBD2 is not possible without DNA. The CDR3 runs 15 residues. The germline CDR1 and CDR2 sequences are MNHEY and SMNVEV (reference sequence).

V is TRBV5-1 and J is TRBJ1-6; TCRdb's D call, TRBD1, is unchecked because there is no DNA. Germline CDR1 and CDR2: SGHRS and YFSETQ. This CDR3 is 15 amino acids long. CDR3 protein: CASSWTGTEYSPLHF.

J is TRBJ2-1 and V is TRBV10-1; absent DNA, TCRdb's TRBD2 call cannot be checked. CDR3 length: 14 amino acids. Germline lookup yields CDR1 WNHNN and CDR2 SYGVQD (reference sequence). CDR3 protein: CASSGTGTAYEQFF.

The CDR3 loop reads CSAGLRGYYNEQFF. The chain links TRBV20-1 to TRBJ2-1; TCRdb lists TRBD2, though no DNA is available to test this call. The CDR3 contains 14 residues. The germline CDR1 and CDR2 sequences are DFQATT and SNEGSKA (reference sequence).

This chain uses TRBV27 with TRBJ2-3; TCRdb selects TRBD2, and the lack of DNA leaves this call unchecked. This CDR3 region has 17 residues. CDR1 is MNHEY and CDR2 is SMNVEV in the germline V gene (reference sequence). CDR3 loop: CASSSLTSGRVRDTQYF.

The J gene is TRBJ1-1, the V gene TRBV12-3 or TRBV12-4; TCRdb's D gene call, TRBD1, goes unchecked for lack of DNA. CDR3 length: 12 residues. The CDR3 spells CASSSGYPEAFF.

The CDR3 sequence: CASGYRGNEQFF. The chain uses TRBV27 and TRBJ2-1; TCRdb calls TRBD1, which cannot be checked without DNA. The CDR3 covers 12 residues. From germline, CDR1 is MNHEY and CDR2 SMNVEV (reference sequence).

The rearrangement uses TRBV12-3 or TRBV12-4 and TRBJ1-2; there is no DNA to check the TCRdb D call of TRBD1. This CDR3 region has 15 residues. The chain's CDR3 is CASSLSGALVYGYTF.

The chain recombines TRBV5-1 with TRBJ2-5; the TRBD2 assignment by TCRdb is unverifiable without DNA. Germline V gene data show CDR1 as SGHRS and CDR2 as YFSETQ. The length of the CDR3 is 18 residues. Here the CDR3 reads CASSLGTSGIRYQETQYF.

The gene calls are TRBV4-1 and TRBJ1-1. The CDR3 runs to 15 residues. Germline CDR1 and CDR2: MGHRA and YSYEKL. The CDR3 here is CASSQVLTSNTEAFF.

The CDR3 here is CASSFGPGDVHGYTF. The chain has TRBV12-3 or TRBV12-4 and TRBJ1-2; the D gene TCRdb calls, TRBD1, cannot be checked with no DNA. The CDR3 has 15 amino acids.

This CDR3 reads CASSARQGGNQPQHF. The chain joins TRBV7-8 to TRBJ1-5; TCRdb gives TRBD1 as the D gene, but with no DNA this cannot be confirmed. The length of the CDR3 is 15 residues. Per germline, CDR1 SGHVS and CDR2 FQNEAQ. Full variable domain (remainder filled in from reference TRBV7-8 and TRBJ1-5): GAGVSQSPRYKVAKRGQDVALRCDPISGHVSLFWYQQALGQGPEFLTYFQNEAQLDKSGLPSDRFFAERPEGSVSTLKIQRTQQEDSAVYLCASSARQGGNQPQHFGDGTRLSIL.

The genes are TRBV7-9 and TRBJ2-1; TCRdb designates TRBD2, a call that cannot be tested without DNA. Per the germline V gene, CDR1 is SEHNR and CDR2 is FQNEAQ (reference sequence). The CDR3 consists of 14 residues. CDR3 residues: CASRQLAGLNEQFF.

The rearrangement links TRBV4-3 to TRBJ2-7. Germline loops: CDR1 LGHNA, CDR2 YSLEER. There are 13 residues in the CDR3. CDR3 amino acids: CASSQDSRYEQYF.

This chain joins TRBV15 and TRBJ2-7; there is no DNA to check the TCRdb D call of TRBD1. Germline CDR1 reads LNHNV; CDR2 reads YYDKDF (reference sequence). The CDR3 covers 15 residues. The CDR3 protein is CATSRVFRGSYEQYF.

This chain links TRBV5-1 with TRBJ2-5; TCRdb selects TRBD2, and the lack of DNA leaves this call unchecked. The CDR3 runs 14 residues. Germline lookup yields CDR1 SGHRS and CDR2 YFSETQ. CDR3: CASSSRGVRETQYF.

The chain uses TRBV24-1 and TRBJ2-2; the TRBD1 assignment by TCRdb is unverifiable without DNA. This CDR3 contains 14 residues. Per germline, CDR1 KGHDR and CDR2 SFDVKD. CDR3 sequence reads: CATGQGGNTGELFF.

This rearrangement joins TRBV7-7 to TRBJ2-7. This CDR3 has 14 residues. Germline V gene sequence: CDR1 SSHAT, CDR2 FNYEAQ (reference sequence). CDR3 in amino acids: CASSLGPAGSEQYF.

The chain recombines TRBV7-8 with TRBJ2-1; TCRdb proposes TRBD2, but this gene call is untestable without DNA. Germline CDR1 SGHVS, CDR2 FQNEAQ. This CDR3 comprises 16 residues. The CDR3 region is CASSSGSGTIRDEQFF.